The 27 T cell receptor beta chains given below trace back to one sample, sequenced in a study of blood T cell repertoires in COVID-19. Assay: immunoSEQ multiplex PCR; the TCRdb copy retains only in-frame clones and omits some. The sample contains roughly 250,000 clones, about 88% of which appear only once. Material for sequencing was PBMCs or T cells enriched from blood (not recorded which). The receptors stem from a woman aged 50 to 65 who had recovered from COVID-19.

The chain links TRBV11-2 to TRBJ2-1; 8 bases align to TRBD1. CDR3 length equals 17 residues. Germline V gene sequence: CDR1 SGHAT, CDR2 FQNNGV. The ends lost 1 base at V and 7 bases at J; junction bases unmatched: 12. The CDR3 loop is CASSLAPGAGGWNEQFF. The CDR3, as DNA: TGTGCCAGCAGCTTAGCCCCCGGGGCAGGGGGCTGGAATGAGCAGTTCTTC.

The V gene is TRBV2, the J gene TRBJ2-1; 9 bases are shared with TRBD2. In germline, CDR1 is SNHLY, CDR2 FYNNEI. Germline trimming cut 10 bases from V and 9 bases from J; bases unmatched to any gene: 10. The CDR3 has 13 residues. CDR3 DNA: TGTGCCAACAAAGCGGGAGGTTGGGTTGAGCAGTTCTTC. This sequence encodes CANKAGGWVEQFF.

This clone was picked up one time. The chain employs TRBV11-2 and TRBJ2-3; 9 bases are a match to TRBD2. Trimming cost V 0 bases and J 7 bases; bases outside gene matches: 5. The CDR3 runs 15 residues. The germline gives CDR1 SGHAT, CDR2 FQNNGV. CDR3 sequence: CASSLDAGGPNTQYF. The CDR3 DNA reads TGTGCCAGCAGCTTAGATGCGGGAGGGCCAAATACGCAGTATTTT.

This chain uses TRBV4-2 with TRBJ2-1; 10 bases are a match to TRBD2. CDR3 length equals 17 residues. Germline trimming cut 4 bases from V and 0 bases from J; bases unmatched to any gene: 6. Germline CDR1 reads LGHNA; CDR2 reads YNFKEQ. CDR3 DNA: TGTGCCAGCAGCCCTGATAGCGGGAGGCTCTCCTACAATGAGCAGTTCTTC. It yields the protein CASSPDSGRLSYNEQFF.

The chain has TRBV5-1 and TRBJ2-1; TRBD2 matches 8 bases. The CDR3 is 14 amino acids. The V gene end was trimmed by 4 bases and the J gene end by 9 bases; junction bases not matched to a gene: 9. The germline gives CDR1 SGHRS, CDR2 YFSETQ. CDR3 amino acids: CASSTGAGGGEQFF. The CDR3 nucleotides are TGCGCCAGCAGCACTGGTGCGGGAGGCGGTGAGCAGTTCTTC.

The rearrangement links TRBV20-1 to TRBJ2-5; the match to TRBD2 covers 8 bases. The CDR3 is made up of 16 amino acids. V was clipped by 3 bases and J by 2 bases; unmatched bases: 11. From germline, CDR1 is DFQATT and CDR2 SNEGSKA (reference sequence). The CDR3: CSASGELAGLQETQYF. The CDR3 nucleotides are TGCAGTGCTAGTGGTGAGCTAGCGGGCCTGCAAGAGACCCAGTACTTC.

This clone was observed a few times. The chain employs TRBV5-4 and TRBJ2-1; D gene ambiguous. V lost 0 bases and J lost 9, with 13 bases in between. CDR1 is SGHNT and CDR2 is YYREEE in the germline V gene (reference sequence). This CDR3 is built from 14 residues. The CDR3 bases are TGTGCCAGCAGCTTGGTTAGATCAGACTCTGAGCAGTTCTTC. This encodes CASSLVRSDSEQFF.

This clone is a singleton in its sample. The DNA of the CDR3 is TGTGCCAGCAGCCCACGTCAGAGCAATCAGCCCCAGCATTTT. Protein sequence: CASSPRQSNQPQHF. The J gene is TRBJ1-5, the V gene TRBV27; D remains unclear. The CDR3 loop spans 14 amino acids. V lost 6 bases and J 1 base, leaving 10 bases between the germline ends. Germline lookup yields CDR1 MNHEY and CDR2 SMNVEV (reference sequence).

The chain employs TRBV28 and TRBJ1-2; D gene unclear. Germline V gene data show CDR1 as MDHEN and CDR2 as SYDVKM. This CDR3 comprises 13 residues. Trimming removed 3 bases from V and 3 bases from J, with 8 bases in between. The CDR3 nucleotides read TGTGCCAGCAGTTTGTATCCCTACTATGGCTACACCTTC. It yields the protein CASSLYPYYGYTF.

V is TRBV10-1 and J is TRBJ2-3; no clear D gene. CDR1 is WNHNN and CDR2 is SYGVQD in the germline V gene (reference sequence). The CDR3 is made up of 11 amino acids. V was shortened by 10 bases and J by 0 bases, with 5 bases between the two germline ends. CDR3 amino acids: CATLSTDTQYF. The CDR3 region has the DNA TGCGCCACCCTGAGCACAGATACGCAGTATTTT.

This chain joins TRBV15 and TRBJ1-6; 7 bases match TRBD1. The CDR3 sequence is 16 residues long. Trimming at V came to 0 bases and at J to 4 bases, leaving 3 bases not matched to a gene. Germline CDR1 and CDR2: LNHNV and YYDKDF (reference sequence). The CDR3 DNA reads TGTGCCACCAGCAGAGAGACAGGGCTTTATAATTCACCCCTCCACTTT. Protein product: CATSRETGLYNSPLHF.

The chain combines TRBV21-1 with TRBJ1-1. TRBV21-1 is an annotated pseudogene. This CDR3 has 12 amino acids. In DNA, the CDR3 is TGTGCCAGCAGCAAGACGGGTAATGAAGCTTTCTTT. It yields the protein CASSKTGNEAFF.

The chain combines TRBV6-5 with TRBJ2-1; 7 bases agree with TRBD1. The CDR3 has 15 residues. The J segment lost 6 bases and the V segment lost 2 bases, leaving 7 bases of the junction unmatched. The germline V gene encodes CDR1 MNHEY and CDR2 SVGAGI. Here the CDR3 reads CASSYRQGISNEQFF. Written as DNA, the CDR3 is TGTGCCAGCAGTTACAGACAGGGAATCAGCAATGAGCAGTTCTTC.

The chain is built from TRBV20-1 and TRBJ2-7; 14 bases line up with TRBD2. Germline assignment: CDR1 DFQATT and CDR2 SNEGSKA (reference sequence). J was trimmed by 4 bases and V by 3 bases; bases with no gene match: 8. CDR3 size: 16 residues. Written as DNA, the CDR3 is TGCAGTGCTAGTGGACTAGCGGGAGGCGGCCTATACGAGCAGTACTTC. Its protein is CSASGLAGGGLYEQYF.

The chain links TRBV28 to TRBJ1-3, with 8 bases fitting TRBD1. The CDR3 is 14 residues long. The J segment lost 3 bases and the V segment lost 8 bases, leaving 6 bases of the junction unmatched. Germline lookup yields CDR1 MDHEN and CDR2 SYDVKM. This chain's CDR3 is CASGDRGNGNTIYF. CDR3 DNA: TGTGCCAGCGGAGACAGGGGAAATGGAAACACCATATATTTT.

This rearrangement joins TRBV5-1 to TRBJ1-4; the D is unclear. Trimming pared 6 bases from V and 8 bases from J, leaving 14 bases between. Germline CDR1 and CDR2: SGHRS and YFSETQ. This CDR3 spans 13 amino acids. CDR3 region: CASTDEVGEKLFF. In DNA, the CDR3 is TGCGCCAGCACCGACGAGGTCGGGGAAAAACTGTTTTTT.

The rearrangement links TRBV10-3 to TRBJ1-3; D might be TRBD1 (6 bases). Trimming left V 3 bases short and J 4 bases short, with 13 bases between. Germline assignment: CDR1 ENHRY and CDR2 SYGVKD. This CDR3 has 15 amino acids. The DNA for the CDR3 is TGTGCCATCAGTGATCGGGACATTTCAGGAAACACCATATATTTT. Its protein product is CAISDRDISGNTIYF.

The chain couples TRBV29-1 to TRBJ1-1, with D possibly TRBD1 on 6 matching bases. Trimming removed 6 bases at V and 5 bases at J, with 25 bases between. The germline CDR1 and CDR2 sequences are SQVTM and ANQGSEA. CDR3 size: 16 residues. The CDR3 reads CSVKIAPRTVSTEAFF. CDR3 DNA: TGCAGCGTCAAAATAGCTCCTAGGACAGTAAGTACTGAAGCTTTCTTT.

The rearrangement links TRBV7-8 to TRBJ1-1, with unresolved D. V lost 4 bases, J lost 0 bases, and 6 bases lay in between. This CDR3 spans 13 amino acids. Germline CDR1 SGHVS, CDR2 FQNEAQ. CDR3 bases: TGTGCCAGCAGCTCCAACATGAACACTGAAGCTTTCTTT. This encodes CASSSNMNTEAFF.

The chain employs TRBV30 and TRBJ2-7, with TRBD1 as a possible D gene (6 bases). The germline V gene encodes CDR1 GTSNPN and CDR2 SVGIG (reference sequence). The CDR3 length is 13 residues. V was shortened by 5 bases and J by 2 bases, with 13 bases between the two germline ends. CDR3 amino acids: CAWGTGTTYEQYF. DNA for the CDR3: TGTGCCTGGGGGACCGGGACAACCTACGAGCAGTACTTC.

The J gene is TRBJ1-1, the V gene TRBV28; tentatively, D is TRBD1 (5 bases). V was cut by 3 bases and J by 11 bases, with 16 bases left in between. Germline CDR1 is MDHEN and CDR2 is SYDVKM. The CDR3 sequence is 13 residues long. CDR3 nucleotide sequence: TGTGCCAGCAGTTTTGAGCCGCGGGACCCGGCTTTCTTT. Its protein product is CASSFEPRDPAFF.

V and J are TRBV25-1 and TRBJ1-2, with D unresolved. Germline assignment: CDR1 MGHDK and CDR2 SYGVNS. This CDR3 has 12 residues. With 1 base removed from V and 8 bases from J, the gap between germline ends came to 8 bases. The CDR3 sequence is CASSEWEAGYTF. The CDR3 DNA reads TGTGCCAGCAGTGAATGGGAGGCGGGCTACACCTTC.

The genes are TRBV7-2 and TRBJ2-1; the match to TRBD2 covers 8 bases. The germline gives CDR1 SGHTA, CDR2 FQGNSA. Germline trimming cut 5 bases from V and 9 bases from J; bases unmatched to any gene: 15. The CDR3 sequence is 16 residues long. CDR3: CASSPGLGLGTLEQFF. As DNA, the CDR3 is TGTGCCAGCAGCCCCGGACTGGGACTAGGGACTCTTGAGCAGTTCTTC.

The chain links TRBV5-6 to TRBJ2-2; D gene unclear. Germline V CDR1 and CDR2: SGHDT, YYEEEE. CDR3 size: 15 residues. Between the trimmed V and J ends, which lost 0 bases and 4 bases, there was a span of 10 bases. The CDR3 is CASSLGQVGTGELFF. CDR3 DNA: TGTGCCAGCAGCTTGGGTCAGGTTGGCACCGGGGAGCTGTTTTTT.

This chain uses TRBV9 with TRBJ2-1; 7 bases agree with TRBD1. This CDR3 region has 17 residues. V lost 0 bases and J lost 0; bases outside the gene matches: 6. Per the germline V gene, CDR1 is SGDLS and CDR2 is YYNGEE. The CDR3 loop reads CASSVVGGGSSYNEQFF. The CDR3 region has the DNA TGTGCCAGCAGCGTAGTAGGGGGCGGAAGCTCCTACAATGAGCAGTTCTTC.

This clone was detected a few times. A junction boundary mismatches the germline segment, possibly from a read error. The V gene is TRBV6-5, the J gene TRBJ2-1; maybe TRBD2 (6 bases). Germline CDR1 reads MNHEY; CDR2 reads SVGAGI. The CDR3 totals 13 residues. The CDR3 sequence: CASSYSRTIAPLF. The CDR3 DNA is TGTGCCAGCAGTTACTCGAGGACTATAGCTCCTCTCTTC.

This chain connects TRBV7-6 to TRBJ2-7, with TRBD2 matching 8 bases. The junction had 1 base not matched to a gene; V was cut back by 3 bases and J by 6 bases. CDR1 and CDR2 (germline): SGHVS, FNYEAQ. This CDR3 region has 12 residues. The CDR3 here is CASSLSGSEQYF. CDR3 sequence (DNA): TGTGCCAGCAGCTTGAGCGGGAGCGAGCAGTACTTC.